The rows below give T cell receptor beta chains drawn from one sample of a study of cytomegalovirus exposure and HLA in healthy donors. This table comes from immunoSEQ multiplex PCR, and its TCRdb copy is limited to in-frame clones, with some not included. The top ten hold 3.5% to 4% of the sample, which has fewer than 40,000 clones, more than 65% seen once. Specimen: PBMCs. The receptors originated from a woman aged 18-30 years in good health and CMV-seronegative. The CDR3 runs from the conserved cysteine through the conserved F or W. A D gene is named only where the DNA matches it firmly. Not all rows give a size; the values are once, few, many and, for expanded clones, a class.

j_call | clone_size | v_call | d_call | cdr3_nt | cdr3_aa
TRBJ2-5 | - | TRBV18 | - | TGTGCCAGCTCCTCTGTCCGCCAAGAGACCCAGTACTTC | CASSSVRQETQYF
TRBJ1-5 | - | TRBV18 | - | TGTGCCAGCTCAAAAGACAGTAACCGGCCCCAGCATTTT | CASSKDSNRPQHF
TRBJ2-2 | - | TRBV6-5 | TRBD1 | TGTGCCAGCAGATCGGGACAGAGGACCGGGGAGCTGTTTTTT | CASRSGQRTGELFF
TRBJ2-6 | - | TRBV12-5 | TRBD2 | TGTGCTAGTGGTTTTTCCCAGGGAGGGTCTGGGGCCAACGTCCTGACTTTC | CASGFSQGGSGANVLTF
TRBJ1-2 | few | TRBV4-1 | - | TGCGCCAGCAGCCAAGGTGTCCGGGGTCAAGGGAATGGCTACACCTTC | CASSQGVRGQGNGYTF
TRBJ2-1 | - | TRBV12-5 | TRBD2 | TGTGCTAGTGGTTTGGTACTCAGCGGGAGATCCGACAATGAGCAGTTCTTC | CASGLVLSGRSDNEQFF
TRBJ1-3 | - | TRBV2 | - | TGTGCCAGCACCCCCGAAGCTTCTGGAAACACCATATATTTT | CASTPEASGNTIYF
TRBJ2-7 | - | TRBV29-1 | - | TGCAGCGCCTCGAATAGGGACAAAAGGTCCTACGAGCAGTACTTC | CSASNRDKRSYEQYF
TRBJ1-1 | - | TRBV2 | TRBD1 | TGTGCCAGCAGTACAGGGGGCACTGAAGCTTTCTTT | CASSTGGTEAFF
TRBJ2-7 | - | TRBV7-6 | TRBD1 | TGTGCCAGCAGCTTAGAGGTTTCCGGGACAGGGGCCTACGAGCAGTACTTC | CASSLEVSGTGAYEQYF
TRBJ1-1 | - | TRBV9 | TRBD1 | TGTGCCAGCAGCGTATCCGGGACAGGGGGCTTCACTGAAGCTTTCTTT | CASSVSGTGGFTEAFF